One sample yielded the 31 T cell receptor beta chains listed below, sequenced in a study of T-cell reconstitution after alpha-beta-depleted transplantation in children. Unique molecular identifiers tagged the TCRbeta library. TCRdb redid the calling of the PCR reads with MiXCR, one entry per CDR3 protein. The repertoire holds some 390,000 distinct CDR3 sequences, about 20% seen once, with less than 4.5% in the top ten. The sequenced sample was PBMCs from the stem cell graft donor, obtained from the stem cell graft. The receptors come from a human donor who donated a stem cell graft to a child with acute myeloid leukemia.

In this sample, this clonotype turned up a few times. This chain uses TRBV12-3 or TRBV12-4 with TRBJ2-7; D unclear. V gave up 4 bases and J gave up 2 bases, with 18 bases separating them. The CDR3 consists of 16 residues. CDR3 sequence: CASSSGFPLDAYEQYF. The CDR3 bases are TGTGCCAGCAGTTCCGGATTCCCCCTCGACGCCTACGAGCAGTACTTC.

The chain employs TRBV4-2 and TRBJ2-7; 8 bases map to TRBD2. In germline, CDR1 is LGHNA, CDR2 YNFKEQ. V was pared by 4 bases and J by 4 bases, with 24 bases of the junction left unmatched. This CDR3 is built from 20 residues. CDR3 in DNA: TGTGCCAGCAGCCCTCGAACACTAGCGGAAAAAATAACTAGAGAATACGAGCAGTACTTC. Its translation: CASSPRTLAEKITREYEQYF.

V and J are TRBV5-1 and TRBJ1-3, with D unclear. Per the germline V gene, CDR1 is SGHRS and CDR2 is YFSETQ. This CDR3 has 14 residues. Trimming left V 1 base short and J 0 bases short, with 5 bases between. CDR3 in DNA: TGCGCCAGCAGCTTGATGAGCTCTGGAAACACCATATATTTT. It yields the protein CASSLMSSGNTIYF.

This clonotype was counted ten times or more. A read error may account for a junction end that differs from germline. The genes are TRBV10-2 and TRBJ2-7; the D gene is possibly TRBD1 (6 bases). This CDR3 comprises 14 residues. CDR1 is WSHSY and CDR2 is SAAADI in the germline V gene. This CDR3 reads CASREFQGSYEQYF. The CDR3, as DNA: TGCGCCAGCAGGGAGTTCCAGGGGTCCTACGAGCAGTACTTC.

The sample holds a few counts of this clonotype. The chain has TRBV7-2 and TRBJ2-7; TRBD1 is a possible D gene (6 bases). Trimming removed 6 bases at V and 4 bases at J, with 10 bases between. The germline V gene has CDR1 SGHTA and CDR2 FQGNSA. There are 12 residues in the CDR3. The CDR3 here is CASRDSLYEQYF. CDR3 bases: TGTGCCAGCAGGGACAGTCTGTACGAGCAGTACTTC. Full variable domain (rest looked up from reference TRBV7-2 and TRBJ2-7): GAGVSQSPSNKVTEKGKDVELRCDPISGHTALYWYRQSLGQGLEFLIYFQGNSAPDKSGLPSDRFSAERTGGSVSTLTIQRTQQEDSAVYLCASRDSLYEQYFGPGTRLTVT.

This clonotype came up a few times. CDR3 protein: CASSLLAVQYEQYF. The CDR3 coding sequence is TGTGCCAGCAGCCTTTTAGCGGTCCAGTACGAGCAGTACTTC. V usage is TRBV11-2 and J usage is TRBJ2-7; a weak D match, TRBD2 (6 bases). CDR3 length: 14 amino acids. The V gene lost 5 bases and the J gene lost 4 bases, with 15 bases spanning the gap. Germline-derived CDR1 and CDR2 are SGHAT and FQNNGV.

The chain uses TRBV5-1 and TRBJ1-2, with a weak D call TRBD1 (6 bases). V was cut by 0 bases and J by 1 base, with 7 bases left in between. Germline loops: CDR1 SGHRS, CDR2 YFSETQ. This CDR3 spans 14 amino acids. The chain's CDR3 is CASSLEGGNYGYTF. The CDR3 region has the DNA TGCGCCAGCAGCTTGGAGGGGGGTAACTATGGCTACACCTTC.

This clonotype occurred many times. The rearrangement links TRBV28 to TRBJ2-1; TRBD2 matches at 10 bases. Germline CDR1 MDHEN, CDR2 SYDVKM. Germline trimming cut 5 bases from V and 7 bases from J; bases unmatched to any gene: 8. CDR3 length equals 15 residues. CDR3 bases: TGTGCCAGCAGTAAGCCGGGACTAGCGTTAAATGAGCAGTTCTTC. This encodes CASSKPGLALNEQFF.

CDR3 DNA: TGTGCCAGCAGTACCCAGGGCGGGAGGCAGTTCTTC. Protein product: CASSTQGGRQFF. This chain joins TRBV12-3 or TRBV12-4 and TRBJ2-1, with 7 bases lining up with TRBD2. This CDR3 has 12 residues. The ends lost 5 bases at V and 12 bases at J; junction bases unmatched: 7.

The CDR3 loop is CASSYSIGDPTNEKLFF. The CDR3, as DNA: TGTGCCAGCAGTTACTCGATAGGGGACCCAACTAATGAAAAACTGTTTTTT. The rearrangement joins TRBV6-5 to TRBJ1-4; weak D call: TRBD1 (5 bases). The V end was cut by 0 bases, the J end by 0 bases, with 11 bases between. This CDR3 has 17 amino acids. Per germline, CDR1 MNHEY and CDR2 SVGAGI.

This clonotype was detected many times. The V gene is TRBV29-1, the J gene TRBJ2-3; 10 nucleotides match TRBD1. Germline CDR1 reads SQVTM; CDR2 reads ANQGSEA. This CDR3 region has 13 residues. V dropped 6 bases and J dropped 6; count of bases not matched to a gene: 6. CDR3 sequence (DNA): TGCAGCGTCGGGACAGGGGCCAGGGATACGCAGTATTTT. Translating it yields CSVGTGARDTQYF.

The sample holds many counts of this clonotype. The rearrangement uses TRBV29-1 and TRBJ2-1; D is ambiguous. The V and J ends lost 7 bases and 9 bases respectively, with 25 bases between them. CDR3 length: 15 amino acids. The germline CDR1 and CDR2 sequences are SQVTM and ANQGSEA. The CDR3 DNA reads as TGCAGCGCCCCTTCGGACCGCACCAAAAAGGGTGAGCAGTTCTTC. This codes for CSAPSDRTKKGEQFF.

The rearrangement links TRBV20-1 to TRBJ2-1; 7 nucleotides align to TRBD2. The germline V gene has CDR1 DFQATT and CDR2 SNEGSKA (reference sequence). V shed 3 bases and J 1 base; nucleotides not matched to a gene: 9. CDR3 size: 16 residues. CDR3 loop: CSASSGTTRSYNEQFF. Written as DNA, the CDR3 is TGCAGTGCTAGCTCCGGGACTACTAGATCCTACAATGAGCAGTTCTTC.

In its sample, this clonotype was seen many times. The chain is built from TRBV4-2 and TRBJ2-7; D unresolved. CDR1 and CDR2 (germline): LGHNA, YNFKEQ. This CDR3 is built from 11 residues. V lost 0 bases, J lost 5 bases, and 2 bases lay in between. This CDR3 is CASSQDHEQYF. CDR3 nucleotide sequence: TGTGCCAGCAGCCAAGATCACGAGCAGTACTTC.

The CDR3 loop is CASSPGTGVGKLFF. The CDR3 DNA follows: TGTGCCAGCTCACCGGGGACGGGGGTCGGGAAACTGTTTTTT. The chain recombines TRBV18 with TRBJ1-4; D possibly corresponds to TRBD1 (5 bases). The CDR3 consists of 14 residues. Germline CDR1 reads KGHSH; CDR2 reads LQKENI. The V gene lost 3 bases and the J gene lost 11 bases, with 16 bases spanning the gap.

This clonotype was picked up many times. This rearrangement joins TRBV29-1 to TRBJ2-1; 7 bases are a match to TRBD2. Germline V gives CDR1 SQVTM, CDR2 ANQGSEA. V lost 3 bases, J lost 5 bases, and 4 bases stayed unmatched. The CDR3 has 13 residues. CDR3 sequence (DNA): TGCAGCGTTGATGTGGGAGGGAACAATGAGCAGTTCTTC. This translates into CSVDVGGNNEQFF.

The V gene is TRBV6-1, the J gene TRBJ2-1; no definite D call. The CDR3 sequence is 13 residues long. In germline, CDR1 is MNHNS, CDR2 SASEGT. V shed 0 bases and J shed 7 bases, with 7 bases lying between them. Here the CDR3 reads CASSEALRNEQFF. The CDR3 DNA reads as TGTGCCAGCAGTGAAGCCTTGAGGAATGAGCAGTTCTTC.

The chain employs TRBV4-1 and TRBJ1-2, with 8 bases aligning to TRBD1. This CDR3 has 14 residues. Germline V gene data show CDR1 as MGHRA and CDR2 as YSYEKL. The V segment lost 2 bases and the J segment 7 bases; nucleotides outside the gene matches: 6. CDR3 in amino acids: CASSQWQGASGYTF. DNA of the CDR3: TGCGCCAGCAGCCAATGGCAGGGGGCAAGTGGCTACACCTTC.

J is TRBJ2-2 and V is TRBV7-9; D tentatively reads TRBD1 or TRBD2 (6 bases each). The CDR3 is made up of 15 amino acids. Germline CDR1 reads SEHNR; CDR2 reads FQNEAQ (reference sequence). V lost 1 base and J 6 bases, leaving 12 bases between the germline ends. The DNA of the CDR3 is TGTGCCAGCAGCTTAGTCGGGAGACAGGCCGGGGAGCTGTTTTTT. Amino acid sequence: CASSLVGRQAGELFF. Full variable domain (outside the CDR3, taken from reference TRBV7-9 and TRBJ2-2): DTGVSQNPRHKITKRGQNVTFRCDPISEHNRLYWYRQTLGQGPEFLTYFQNEAQLEKSRLLSDRFSAERPKGSFSTLEIQRTEQGDSAMYLCASSLVGRQAGELFFGEGSRLTVL.

This clonotype was seen more than once but under ten times. The J gene is TRBJ2-7, the V gene TRBV5-1, with TRBD1 matching 9 bases. Germline V gene lookup returns CDR1 SGHRS and CDR2 YFSETQ. The V gene end was trimmed by 2 bases and the J gene end by 3 bases; junction bases not matched to a gene: 6. CDR3 length: 15 residues. CDR3: CASSFAGTGLYEQYF. CDR3 nucleotides: TGCGCCAGCAGCTTTGCCGGGACAGGGCTCTACGAGCAGTACTTC.

At least ten counts were recorded for this clonotype. DNA of the CDR3: TGTGCCAGCAGTCAATCAGGGGGGGAGACTGAAGCTTTCTTT. Translating gives CASSQSGGETEAFF. The chain employs TRBV27 and TRBJ1-1; 7 positions agree with TRBD1. This CDR3 is built from 14 residues. Germline V gene sequence: CDR1 MNHEY, CDR2 SMNVEV (reference sequence). V lost 5 bases and J lost 5; bases outside the gene matches: 8.

This chain joins TRBV5-1 and TRBJ2-1; tentatively, D is TRBD2 (5 bases). Per germline, CDR1 SGHRS and CDR2 YFSETQ. CDR3 length equals 14 residues. V was shortened by 1 base and J by 8 bases, with 13 bases between the two germline ends. DNA for the CDR3: TGCGCCAGCAGCTTGCAGCCGGGTAGCGATGAGCAGTTCTTC. Translation: CASSLQPGSDEQFF.

This clonotype showed up just a few times. V is TRBV27 and J is TRBJ2-3, with TRBD1 matching 8 bases. J lost 8 bases, V lost 1 base, and 5 bases had no gene match. The CDR3 totals 14 residues. Germline assignment: CDR1 MNHEY and CDR2 SMNVEV (reference sequence). This CDR3 is CASSLWAGGSTQYF. The CDR3 bases are TGTGCCAGCAGTTTATGGGCAGGGGGCAGTACGCAGTATTTT.

In its sample, this clonotype was seen a few times. V gene TRBV27 combines with J gene TRBJ2-3, with 8 bases that match TRBD2. This CDR3 contains 14 residues. Per germline, CDR1 MNHEY and CDR2 SMNVEV (reference sequence). The V segment lost 6 bases and the J segment 4 bases; nucleotides outside the gene matches: 6. This CDR3 is CASRGSGMADTQYF. Here the CDR3 DNA reads TGTGCCAGCAGGGGTAGCGGGATGGCAGATACGCAGTATTTT.

The chain couples TRBV4-1 to TRBJ2-7, with 14 bases identical to TRBD2. V gave up 3 bases and J gave up 5 bases; unmatched junction bases: 6. The CDR3 loop spans 16 amino acids. Looked up from germline, CDR1 is MGHRA and CDR2 is YSYEKL. CDR3 bases: TGCGCCAGCAGCCACCAAGGGACTAGCGGGAGTGACGAGCAGTACTTC. Its protein is CASSHQGTSGSDEQYF.

Only a few counts were recorded for this clonotype. The chain couples TRBV20-1 to TRBJ2-3; 16 bases are a match to TRBD2. CDR3 length: 18 residues. Trimming removed 0 bases from V and 1 base from J; junction bases left unmatched: 4. Germline CDR1 and CDR2: DFQATT and SNEGSKA (reference sequence). CDR3 sequence (DNA): TGCAGTGCTAGAGAGGGACTAGCGGGAGGGTTTGGCACAGATACGCAGTATTTT. It codes for CSAREGLAGGFGTDTQYF.

The chain recombines TRBV25-1 with TRBJ2-5, with TRBD1 as a possible D gene (6 bases). V was pared by 7 bases and J by 2 bases, with 20 bases between. The CDR3 is 16 residues long. Germline loops: CDR1 MGHDK, CDR2 SYGVNS. The CDR3: CASKPGLGTLQETQYF. CDR3 coding DNA: TGTGCCAGCAAGCCAGGGCTCGGGACACTTCAAGAGACCCAGTACTTC.

CDR3 DNA: TGCGCCAGCAGCCAAGATTTTAGCGGGGGACCCTACGAGCAGTACTTC. Translating gives CASSQDFSGGPYEQYF. The chain is built from TRBV4-1 and TRBJ2-7, with 9 bases matching TRBD2. V dropped 0 bases and J dropped 2; count of bases not matched to a gene: 5. Germline V gene data show CDR1 as MGHRA and CDR2 as YSYEKL. The CDR3 loop spans 16 amino acids.

The chain has TRBV19 and TRBJ2-1; 10 bases are shared with TRBD2. The V gene end was trimmed by 4 bases and the J gene end by 5 bases; junction bases not matched to a gene: 5. Germline CDR1 and CDR2: LNHDA and SQIVND (reference sequence). The CDR3 loop spans 15 amino acids. CDR3 DNA: TGTGCCAGTAGTAATCCGGGACTAGCGCACAATGAGCAGTTCTTC. Its protein is CASSNPGLAHNEQFF. Supplemented by reference TRBV19 and TRBJ2-1, the full variable domain reads DGGITQSPKYLFRKEGQNVTLSCEQNLNHDAMYWYRQDPGQGLRLIYYSQIVNDFQKGDIAEGYSVSREKKESFPLTVTSAQKNPTAFYLCASSNPGLAHNEQFFGPGTRLTVL.

The table lists this clonotype with a count of one. At one end the junction does not follow the germline gene, possibly because of a read error. This chain uses TRBV6-1 with TRBJ2-5; D is unclear. The CDR3 spans 14 residues. Germline V gene lookup returns CDR1 MNHNS and CDR2 SASEGT. The CDR3 sequence: CASSEGGIQETQYF. The DNA for the CDR3 is TGTGCCAGCAGTGAAGGTGGGATTCAAGAGACCCAGTATTTC.

This clonotype was counted ten times or more. The chain combines TRBV28 with TRBJ2-5; maybe TRBD2 (5 bases). The length of the CDR3 is 13 residues. Deletions cut 2 bases from V and 5 bases from J, with 9 bases between. CDR1 MDHEN and CDR2 SYDVKM come from the germline V gene. DNA of the CDR3: TGTGCCAGCAGTTTAGAAGGAGGCGAGACCCAGTACTTC. This encodes CASSLEGGETQYF.